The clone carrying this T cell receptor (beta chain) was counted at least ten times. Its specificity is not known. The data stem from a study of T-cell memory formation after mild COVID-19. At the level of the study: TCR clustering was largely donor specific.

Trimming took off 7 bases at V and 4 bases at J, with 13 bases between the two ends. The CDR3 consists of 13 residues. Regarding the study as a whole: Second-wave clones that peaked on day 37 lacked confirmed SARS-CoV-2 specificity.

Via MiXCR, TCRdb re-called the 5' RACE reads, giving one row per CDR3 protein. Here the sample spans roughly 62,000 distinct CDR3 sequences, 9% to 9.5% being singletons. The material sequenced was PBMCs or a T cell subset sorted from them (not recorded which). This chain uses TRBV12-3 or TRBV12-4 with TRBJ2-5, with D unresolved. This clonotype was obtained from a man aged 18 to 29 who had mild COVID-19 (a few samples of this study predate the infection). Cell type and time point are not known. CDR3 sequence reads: CASTHRSLETQYF. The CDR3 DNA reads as TGTGCCAGCACCCATCGCAGCTTAGAGACCCAGTACTTC.